Below, 27 T cell receptor beta chains from the same sample are listed, as sequenced in a study of T cell responses to AZD1222 COVID-19 vaccine. TCRdb's table, derived via immunoSEQ multiplex PCR, lists solely in-frame clones and lacks some. Of over 120,000 clones in the sample, about 92% were seen once. Sequencing used peripheral blood, obtained 28 days after the second AZD1222 dose. These receptors came from an adult who received the AZD1222 COVID-19 vaccine.

The chain joins TRBV5-1 to TRBJ2-7; 10 bases line up with TRBD1. The germline V gene has CDR1 SGHRS and CDR2 YFSETQ. With V trimmed by 4 bases and J by 5 bases, 6 bases remained unmatched. CDR3 length: 14 amino acids. The CDR3 DNA is TGCGCCAGCAGCCTTGGGACAGGGGCGGACGAGCAGTACTTC. Amino acid sequence: CASSLGTGADEQYF.

This clone was seen only once. V and J are TRBV3-1 (or the pseudogene TRBV3-2) and TRBJ1-1, with no clear D. The CDR3 has 12 residues. Trimming took 3 bases from V and 11 from J, leaving 13 bases between them. The germline gives CDR1 LGHDT, CDR2 YNNKEL (reference sequence). The CDR3 nucleotides are TGTGCCAGCAGCCAGGGTGTTTCGCGGGCTTTCTTT. Its translation: CASSQGVSRAFF.

The V call is TRBV29-1, the J call TRBJ1-4; 8 bases agree with TRBD1. Germline assignment: CDR1 SQVTM and CDR2 ANQGSEA. V was pared by 6 bases and J by 8 bases, with 11 bases of the junction left unmatched. The CDR3 consists of 14 residues. In nucleotides, the CDR3 is TGCAGCGTCGGACAGGGTGGGACAGGCGAAAAACTGTTTTTT. Its protein is CSVGQGGTGEKLFF.

The genes are TRBV28 and TRBJ1-2; D unresolved. The ends were cut back, 1 base at V and 5 bases at J, with 5 bases in the middle. The CDR3 spans 12 residues. In germline, CDR1 is MDHEN, CDR2 SYDVKM. The CDR3 region has the DNA TGTGCCAGCAGTTTATTGGAGTATGGCTACACCTTC. Amino acids: CASSLLEYGYTF.

The chain is built from TRBV5-1 and TRBJ2-1, with 8 nucleotides matching TRBD2. Trimming cost V 4 bases and J 6 bases; bases outside gene matches: 12. The CDR3 is 16 residues long. The germline V gene encodes CDR1 SGHRS and CDR2 YFSETQ. The CDR3 DNA is TGCGCCAGCAGCCCCGGTAGACCTAGCGGGTTCAATGAGCAGTTCTTC. This codes for CASSPGRPSGFNEQFF.

The chain couples TRBV3-1 (or the pseudogene TRBV3-2) to TRBJ1-1; unclear D gene. The CDR3 is made up of 13 amino acids. Trimming took off 4 bases at V and 4 bases at J, with 10 bases between the two ends. Germline CDR1 and CDR2: LGHDT and YNNKEL (reference sequence). DNA for the CDR3: TGTGCCAGCAGCCGATTCCCAGGCACTGAAGCTTTCTTT. Protein: CASSRFPGTEAFF.

The J gene is TRBJ1-1, the V gene TRBV11-2; D possibly corresponds to TRBD1 (6 bases). Trimming left V 3 bases short and J 5 bases short, with 13 bases between. Per germline, CDR1 SGHAT and CDR2 FQNNGV. This CDR3 spans 14 amino acids. The DNA for the CDR3 is TGTGCCAGCAGCTTTGGGGGAGGGGGAACTGAAGCTTTCTTT. It codes for CASSFGGGGTEAFF.

J is TRBJ2-3 and V is TRBV28, with D unresolved. Germline-derived CDR1 and CDR2 are MDHEN and SYDVKM. The length of the CDR3 is 11 residues. V was trimmed by 10 bases and J by 4 bases, leaving 9 bases between them. This CDR3 reads CAMGNADTQYF. CDR3 bases: TGTGCCATGGGGAACGCAGATACGCAGTATTTT.

The genes are TRBV3-1 (or the pseudogene TRBV3-2) and TRBJ1-1; D uncertain. This CDR3 region has 13 residues. The germline V gene has CDR1 LGHDT and CDR2 YNNKEL (reference sequence). Between the trimmed V and J ends, which lost 1 base and 2 bases, there was a span of 5 bases. This CDR3 reads CASSQGHNTEAFF. The CDR3 nucleotides are TGTGCCAGCAGCCAAGGTCACAACACTGAAGCTTTCTTT.

The chain employs TRBV3-1 (or the pseudogene TRBV3-2) and TRBJ1-1; unclear D gene. The CDR3 runs 15 residues. Trimming cost V 1 base and J 7 bases, with 16 bases left between them. The germline CDR1 and CDR2 sequences are LGHDT and YNNKEL (reference sequence). CDR3 DNA: TGTGCCAGCAGCCAAGTGGGTGGAGCGAAAAGTGAAGCTTTCTTT. Translating gives CASSQVGGAKSEAFF.

The V and J genes are TRBV5-1 and TRBJ1-1, with D possibly matching TRBD1 (6 bases). Per the germline V gene, CDR1 is SGHRS and CDR2 is YFSETQ. Deletions cut 4 bases from V and 8 bases from J, with 15 bases between. The CDR3 covers 13 residues. CDR3 in amino acids: CASSPLFGTEAFF. The CDR3 bases are TGCGCCAGCAGCCCACTCTTCGGGACAGAAGCTTTCTTT.

This clone was observed once. Different DNA sequences within this sample yield the same CDR3. The DNA for the CDR3 is TGTGCCAGCTCACCTAGCGGGACCTCCTACGAGCAGTACTTC. Protein: CASSPSGTSYEQYF. The V gene is TRBV18, the J gene TRBJ2-7; TRBD2 agrees at 8 bases. Per germline, CDR1 KGHSH and CDR2 LQKENI. The CDR3 covers 14 residues. V was clipped by 3 bases and J by 0 bases; unmatched bases: 1.

V is TRBV7-9 and J is TRBJ1-1, with no clear D. V was cut by 7 bases and J by 1 base, with 10 bases left in between. Looked up from germline, CDR1 is SEHNR and CDR2 is FQNEAQ (reference sequence). The length of the CDR3 is 13 residues. CDR3 region: CASNPPRNTEAFF. The CDR3, as DNA: TGTGCCAGCAACCCTCCCCGGAACACTGAAGCTTTCTTT.

This rearrangement joins TRBV6-4 to TRBJ2-7, with 12 bases fitting TRBD2. V was pared by 3 bases and J by 6 bases, with 3 bases of the junction left unmatched. The germline V gene encodes CDR1 MRHNA and CDR2 SNTAGT. The CDR3 is 14 residues long. The CDR3 spells CASSELAGGFEQYF. The CDR3 DNA reads TGTGCCAGCAGTGAACTAGCGGGAGGATTCGAGCAGTACTTC.

J is TRBJ2-2 and V is TRBV11-3; D may correspond to TRBD1 or TRBD2 (5 bases each). V lost 5 bases, J lost 4 bases, and 17 bases lay in between. The CDR3 extends over 16 amino acids. The germline gives CDR1 SGHNT, CDR2 YENEEA. The CDR3 sequence: CASSPGTRRATGELFF. Written as DNA, the CDR3 is TGTGCCAGCAGCCCTGGGACGCGTCGGGCCACCGGGGAGCTGTTTTTT.

Note on this clone: A junction boundary mismatches the germline segment, possibly from a read error. J is TRBJ1-2 and V is TRBV10-3, with D possibly TRBD1 on 6 matching bases. Germline V CDR1 and CDR2: ENHRY, SYGVKD. The CDR3 length is 14 residues. CDR3 coding DNA: TGTGCCATCAGTGATGCAGGGGCCGGTTATGGCTGCACCTTC. Protein sequence: CAISDAGAGYGCTF.

The V call is TRBV7-9, the J call TRBJ1-2, with D uncertain. The CDR3 has 14 amino acids. Per germline, CDR1 SEHNR and CDR2 FQNEAQ (reference sequence). V was shortened by 5 bases and J by 8 bases, with 18 bases between the two germline ends. The CDR3 loop is CASSPETERRGYTF. The DNA for the CDR3 is TGTGCCAGCAGCCCCGAGACGGAGCGTAGGGGCTACACCTTC.

The chain combines TRBV28 with TRBJ2-7, with D unresolved. CDR1 is MDHEN, CDR2 SYDVKM, per germline. V lost 5 bases and J 3 bases, leaving 5 bases between the germline ends. This CDR3 comprises 11 residues. The CDR3 spells CASSRFYEQYF. DNA for the CDR3: TGTGCCAGCAGTCGTTTCTACGAGCAGTACTTC.

The V gene is TRBV19, the J gene TRBJ1-5, with D possibly matching TRBD1 (5 bases). Germline V gene data show CDR1 as LNHDA and CDR2 as SQIVND (reference sequence). Trimming stripped 11 bases from V and 6 bases from J, with 17 bases between. The CDR3 length is 13 residues. The CDR3 sequence is CAPRVGPVQPQHF. The CDR3 DNA is TGTGCCCCCCGGGTGGGGCCGGTTCAGCCCCAGCATTTT.

The chain uses TRBV21-1 and TRBJ2-1; no DNA check was done on the table's D call, TRBD1. TRBV21-1 is labeled a pseudogene. The CDR3 has 14 amino acids. CDR3 region: CASSILTGGYEQFF. CDR3 coding DNA: TGTGCCAGCAGCATTCTGACAGGGGGCTATGAGCAGTTCTTC.

The rearrangement joins TRBV6-5 to TRBJ1-2, with D tentatively TRBD1 (5 bases). This CDR3 spans 12 amino acids. Germline CDR1 reads MNHEY; CDR2 reads SVGAGI. Trimming took off 6 bases at V and 9 bases at J, with 14 bases between the two ends. The CDR3 is CASSAQGDRYTF. In nucleotides, the CDR3 is TGTGCCAGCAGCGCTCAAGGGGACCGCTACACCTTC.

The CDR3, as DNA: TGTGCCAGCAGCTACCTTCGTACCACCGGGGAGCTGTTTTTT. Protein product: CASSYLRTTGELFF. The chain uses TRBV7-3 and TRBJ2-2, with D uncertain. The V gene's germline CDR1 is SGHTA and CDR2 FQGTGA. V was shortened by 4 bases and J by 4 bases, with 10 bases between the two germline ends. CDR3 length equals 14 residues.

The V and J genes are TRBV27 and TRBJ2-1, with 8 positions matching TRBD2. This CDR3 contains 18 residues. Trimming cost V 6 bases and J 0 bases; bases outside gene matches: 13. CDR1 and CDR2 from the germline V gene are MNHEY and SMNVEV (reference sequence). The CDR3: CASRRLATDRSSYNEQFF. The CDR3 DNA sequence: TGTGCCAGCAGACGACTAGCGACCGACAGGAGCTCCTACAATGAGCAGTTCTTC.

This sequence joins TRBV18 and TRBJ1-5, with D perhaps TRBD1 (5 bases). Trimming took 2 bases from V and 7 from J, leaving 15 bases between them. Germline values: CDR1 KGHSH, CDR2 LQKENI. The CDR3 has 15 residues. In DNA form, the CDR3 reads TGTGCCAGCTCACCAAGAGGGGCAGTGGGCCAGCCCCAGCATTTT. Protein sequence: CASSPRGAVGQPQHF.

Here the CDR3 reads CASGISGTGAPLGPYNEQFF. CDR3 coding DNA: TGTGCTAGTGGTATTTCCGGGACAGGGGCCCCCTTAGGTCCCTACAATGAGCAGTTCTTC. This rearrangement joins TRBV12-5 to TRBJ2-1; 10 bases fit TRBD1. V lost 5 bases and J lost 2; bases outside the gene matches: 18. There are 20 residues in the CDR3. In germline, CDR1 is LGHNT, CDR2 FRNRAP.

The genes are TRBV7-9 and TRBJ2-1, with unresolved D. The germline V gene encodes CDR1 SEHNR and CDR2 FQNEAQ (reference sequence). V lost 2 bases to trimming and J lost 6 bases, with 5 bases between them. The CDR3 has 12 residues. The CDR3 protein is CASSLSVNEQFF. The DNA for the CDR3 is TGTGCCAGCAGCTTATCGGTCAATGAGCAGTTCTTC.

The J gene is TRBJ1-1, the V gene TRBV15; maybe TRBD1 (5 bases). The CDR3 loop spans 14 amino acids. Germline CDR1 reads LNHNV; CDR2 reads YYDKDF (reference sequence). V was shortened by 1 base and J by 6 bases, with 12 bases between the two germline ends. CDR3 sequence: CATSRGGTSAEAFF. CDR3 nucleotides: TGTGCCACCAGCAGAGGAGGGACCTCGGCTGAAGCTTTCTTT.